The clone carrying this T cell receptor beta chain was picked up one time. Its specificity is not known. V was pared by 0 bases and J by 9 bases, with 13 bases between. Germline V CDR1 and CDR2: SGDLS, YYNGEE. This CDR3 has 15 amino acids. These data belong to a study of shared clonotypes between healthy human individuals. Across the study: Per-donor plates numbered three CD4 naive, three CD4 memory, two CD8 naive and one CD8 memory. General observations from the study: Naive subsets, compared against memory subsets, generally had larger estimated richness values. Inspection by rarefaction showed sorted-subset sequencing to be incomplete despite large depth.

At a deep level, the assay was run. Assay: immunoSEQ multiplex PCR; the TCRdb copy retains only in-frame clones and omits some. The sample records roughly 1,800,000 clones, roughly 94% being singletons. As defined, naive CD8 cells were CD45RO-negative and positively selected for CCR7, with terminally differentiated effector memory CD45RA+ cells excluded. The rearrangement uses TRBV9 and TRBJ1-6; the D gene is possibly TRBD1 (6 bases). This receptor was identified in a man in his late teens or twenties in good health. The sample was naive CD8+ T cells sorted from blood. CDR3 coding DNA: TGTGCCAGCAGCGTAGAAGGGGGTTACGGTTCACCCCTCCACTTT. Protein: CASSVEGGYGSPLHF. Supplemented by reference TRBV9 and TRBJ1-6, the full variable domain reads DSGVTQTPKHLITATGQRVTLRCSPRSGDLSVYWYQQSLDQGLQFLIQYYNGEERAKGNILERFSAQQFPDLHSELNLSSLELGDSALYFCASSVEGGYGSPLHFGNGTRLTVT.